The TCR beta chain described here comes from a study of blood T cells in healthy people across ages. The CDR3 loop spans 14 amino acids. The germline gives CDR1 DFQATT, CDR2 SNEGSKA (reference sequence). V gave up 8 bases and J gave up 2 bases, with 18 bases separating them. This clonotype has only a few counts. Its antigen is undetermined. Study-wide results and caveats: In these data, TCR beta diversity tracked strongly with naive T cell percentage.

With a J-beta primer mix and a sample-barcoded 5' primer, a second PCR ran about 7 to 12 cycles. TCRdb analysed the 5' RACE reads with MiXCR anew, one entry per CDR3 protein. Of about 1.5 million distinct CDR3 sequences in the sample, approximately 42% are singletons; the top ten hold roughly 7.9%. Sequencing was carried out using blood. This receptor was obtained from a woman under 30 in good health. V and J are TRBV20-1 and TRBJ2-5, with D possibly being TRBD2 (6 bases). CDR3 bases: TGCAGTCCTGCGGGGCAGGGCCTACAAGAGACCCAGTACTTC. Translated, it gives CSPAGQGLQETQYF.